These 23 T cell receptor beta chains were all obtained from the same sample, sequenced in a study of response to subunit inactivated influenza vaccine. TCRdb re-called the RT-PCR reads with MiXCR, one entry per CDR3 protein. The data contain hundreds of thousands of distinct CDR3 sequences, 15% to 18% of them singletons. Sequenced here: PBMCs from blood, sampled roughly 12 days after vaccination. The receptor source for this set is a man in his fifties who received an inactivated influenza vaccine.

This clonotype was counted ten times or more. The chain combines TRBV29-1 with TRBJ2-1, with TRBD2 matching 14 bases. The CDR3 runs to 17 residues. The germline CDR1 and CDR2 sequences are SQVTM and ANQGSEA. J lost 0 bases, V lost 7 bases, and 8 bases had no gene match. CDR3 in amino acids: CSASGLAGVSSYNEQFF. CDR3 DNA: TGCAGCGCTTCGGGACTAGCGGGAGTGAGCTCCTACAATGAGCAGTTCTTC.

This sequence joins TRBV12-3 or TRBV12-4 and TRBJ2-1, with D possibly being TRBD1 or TRBD2 (5 bases each). The CDR3 covers 16 residues. V gave up 4 bases and J gave up 9 bases, with 22 bases separating them. CDR3 in amino acids: CASSYGAELEIGEQFF. DNA for the CDR3: TGTGCCAGCAGTTATGGGGCGGAACTAGAAATAGGTGAGCAGTTCTTC.

In this sample, this clonotype turned up a few times. The chain couples TRBV24-1 to TRBJ1-5; 12 positions match TRBD1. The CDR3 length is 16 residues. The V gene's germline CDR1 is KGHDR and CDR2 SFDVKD. V dropped 2 bases and J dropped 7; count of bases not matched to a gene: 5. The CDR3 bases are TGTGCCACCAGTGATTCCGGGACAGGGGGCGCGCAGCCCCAGCATTTT. This encodes CATSDSGTGGAQPQHF.

This clonotype has ten or more counts. This chain joins TRBV5-1 and TRBJ2-5; 8 positions match TRBD1. The trim removed 4 bases at V and 4 bases at J, leaving 9 bases unmatched. Germline CDR1 reads SGHRS; CDR2 reads YFSETQ. The CDR3 runs 15 residues. The CDR3 coding sequence is TGCGCCAGCAGCCCTGGACAGGGAGGCAGAGAGACCCAGTACTTC. Translated, it gives CASSPGQGGRETQYF. The entire variable domain, with the rest obtained from reference TRBV5-1 and TRBJ2-5, is as follows: KAGVTQTPRYLIKTRGQQVTLSCSPISGHRSVSWYQQTPGQGLQFLFEYFSETQRNKGNFPGRFSGRQFSNSRSEMNVSTLELGDSALYLCASSPGQGGRETQYFGPGTRLLVL.

This clonotype was counted a few times. V gene TRBV18 combines with J gene TRBJ2-6; D uncertain. Germline values: CDR1 KGHSH, CDR2 LQKENI. This CDR3 contains 15 residues. V was shortened by 4 bases and J by 0 bases, with 7 bases between the two germline ends. The CDR3 DNA sequence: TGTGCCAGCTCACAGGCCCTCTCTGGGGCCAACGTCCTGACTTTC. This encodes CASSQALSGANVLTF.

This clonotype was recorded a few times. The V call is TRBV29-1, the J call TRBJ1-2; D may be TRBD1 (6 bases). This CDR3 is 12 amino acids long. V was cut by 4 bases and J by 7 bases, with 13 bases left in between. The germline V gene encodes CDR1 SQVTM and CDR2 ANQGSEA. CDR3 sequence (DNA): TGCAGCGTTGCGGGGGGGCGCGGTGGCTACACCTTC. Its protein is CSVAGGRGGYTF.

The rearrangement links TRBV12-3 or TRBV12-4 to TRBJ2-1; possible D gene TRBD2, 5 bases. The V and J ends lost 3 bases and 2 bases respectively, with 8 bases between them. The CDR3 spans 14 residues. CDR3 residues: CASSLDWAYNEQFF. Here the CDR3 DNA reads TGTGCCAGCAGTTTGGACTGGGCCTACAATGAGCAGTTCTTC.

The genes are TRBV28 and TRBJ1-2; no reliable D call. Germline V gene sequence: CDR1 MDHEN, CDR2 SYDVKM. The CDR3 has 14 amino acids. V lost 2 bases and J 4 bases, leaving 11 bases between the germline ends. As DNA, the CDR3 is TGTGCCAGCAGTTTACGGGCCCGATCCTATGGCTACACCTTC. This encodes CASSLRARSYGYTF.

The CDR3 here is CASSFSGLGEQYF. The CDR3, as DNA: TGTGCCAGCAGTTTTTCCGGGTTAGGCGAGCAGTACTTC. The genes are TRBV12-3 or TRBV12-4 and TRBJ2-7, with D hard to call. Trimming cost V 3 bases and J 6 bases, with 12 bases left between them. This CDR3 is 13 amino acids long.

The chain combines TRBV29-1 with TRBJ1-5; D is possibly TRBD1 (5 bases). V lost 4 bases and J 1 base, leaving 11 bases between the germline ends. This CDR3 has 14 amino acids. Germline V lookup: CDR1 SQVTM, CDR2 ANQGSEA. The CDR3 DNA reads TGCAGCGTTGCTTCAGGGAGAAGCAATCAGCCCCAGCATTTT. Protein: CSVASGRSNQPQHF.

The V gene is TRBV29-1, the J gene TRBJ2-1; no clear D gene. Trimming removed 4 bases from V and 4 bases from J, with 5 bases in between. CDR3 length equals 11 residues. The germline CDR1 and CDR2 sequences are SQVTM and ANQGSEA. The CDR3 protein is CSVAQYNEQFF. CDR3 nucleotides: TGCAGCGTTGCGCAATACAATGAGCAGTTCTTC.

A few counts support this clonotype. The chain couples TRBV20-1 to TRBJ2-3; no clear D gene. This CDR3 is built from 14 residues. CDR1 is DFQATT and CDR2 is SNEGSKA in the germline V gene (reference sequence). V was cut by 4 bases and J by 3 bases, with 14 bases left in between. In nucleotides, the CDR3 is TGCAGTGCTATTCAGACCCTAGTTACAGATACGCAGTATTTT. It specifies CSAIQTLVTDTQYF.

This clonotype has more than one count but fewer than ten. The V and J genes are TRBV5-1 and TRBJ1-1, with 8 bases aligning to TRBD1. Germline-derived CDR1 and CDR2 are SGHRS and YFSETQ. With 4 bases clipped from V and 0 bases from J, the junction kept 5 bases outside the gene matches. The CDR3 runs 15 residues. CDR3 in DNA: TGCGCCAGCAGCCCCCGACAGGGGATGAACACTGAAGCTTTCTTT. The encoded protein is CASSPRQGMNTEAFF.

This clonotype was recorded a few times. The CDR3 nucleotides read TGTGCCAGCAGTTTATCCCTAGACCAAGAGACCCAGTACTTC. It encodes CASSLSLDQETQYF. This rearrangement joins TRBV12-3 or TRBV12-4 to TRBJ2-5, with D unclear. This CDR3 has 14 amino acids. The ends were cut back, 2 bases at V and 0 bases at J, with 7 bases in the middle.

CDR3 DNA: TGTGCCAGCAGCTTGGAGGATGCCTATGGCTACACCTTC. Residues: CASSLEDAYGYTF. V and J are TRBV5-5 and TRBJ1-2; unclear D gene. In germline, CDR1 is SGHKS, CDR2 YYEKEE (reference sequence). The germline V and J ends were trimmed by 0 bases and 4 bases, with 7 bases remaining between them. The CDR3 runs 13 residues.

This clonotype was seen only a few times. V usage is TRBV2 and J usage is TRBJ2-5; 15 bases agree with TRBD2. Germline values: CDR1 SNHLY, CDR2 FYNNEI. The ends lost 5 bases at V and 4 bases at J; junction bases unmatched: 11. The CDR3 is 18 amino acids. The CDR3 DNA reads as TGTGCCAGCAGTTTCTCCGGGACTAGCGGGGGGACGGCAGAGACCCAGTACTTC. Protein: CASSFSGTSGGTAETQYF.

This clonotype was observed a handful of times. The V call is TRBV5-4, the J call TRBJ2-1; 7 bases agree with TRBD2. Germline lookup yields CDR1 SGHNT and CDR2 YYREEE (reference sequence). CDR3 length: 15 residues. V lost 0 bases, J lost 4 bases, and 4 bases stayed unmatched. The chain's CDR3 is CASSLDAGVYNEQFF. Here the CDR3 DNA reads TGTGCCAGCAGCTTGGATGCGGGAGTATACAATGAGCAGTTCTTC.

V usage is TRBV6-5 and J usage is TRBJ2-1, with 9 bases that match TRBD1. Germline values: CDR1 MNHEY, CDR2 SVGAGI. The CDR3 is 15 amino acids. V was clipped by 2 bases and J by 10 bases; unmatched bases: 9. In nucleotides, the CDR3 is TGTGCCAGCAGTTACGGGGGCGGGACAGGGAAGGAGCAGTTCTTC. It translates to CASSYGGGTGKEQFF.

This clonotype was found many times. The V gene is TRBV5-5, the J gene TRBJ2-3; D is undetermined. The CDR3 length is 12 residues. From germline, CDR1 is SGHKS and CDR2 YYEKEE (reference sequence). The V end lost 0 bases, the J end lost 8 bases, and 7 bases lay between the germline ends. The CDR3 DNA reads as TGTGCCAGCAGCTTGGACGGCCCTACGCAGTATTTT. Translated: CASSLDGPTQYF.

This chain links TRBV9 with TRBJ1-1; tentatively, D is TRBD1 (6 bases). Germline values: CDR1 SGDLS, CDR2 YYNGEE. The CDR3 length is 16 residues. Trimming removed 0 bases at V and 3 bases at J, with 15 bases between. The CDR3 protein is CASSVVMGATHTEAFF. CDR3 sequence (DNA): TGTGCCAGCAGCGTAGTGATGGGGGCCACTCACACTGAAGCTTTCTTT.

The gene calls are TRBV12-3 or TRBV12-4 and TRBJ1-1, with a tentative D call TRBD1 (6 bases). The CDR3 spans 14 residues. Trimming left V 4 bases short and J 3 bases short, with 12 bases between. The CDR3 is CASSSSRGHTEAFF. The CDR3 DNA reads TGTGCCAGCAGTTCCTCCCGGGGGCACACTGAAGCTTTCTTT.

CDR3 residues: CAWSLKPSNTGELFF. The CDR3 nucleotides are TGTGCCTGGAGTTTGAAACCTTCGAACACCGGGGAGCTGTTTTTT. The V gene is TRBV30, the J gene TRBJ2-2; D gene ambiguous. Trimming removed 2 bases from V and 0 bases from J, with 10 bases in between. CDR3 length: 15 residues. Germline lookup yields CDR1 GTSNPN and CDR2 SVGIG (reference sequence).

This clonotype appeared a single time. The V call is TRBV30, the J call TRBJ2-3; 8 bases match TRBD2. CDR3 size: 12 residues. V gave up 8 bases and J gave up 4 bases; unmatched junction bases: 5. Germline V gene lookup returns CDR1 GTSNPN and CDR2 SVGIG (reference sequence). CDR3 region: CAGSGGPDTQYF. CDR3 sequence (DNA): TGTGCCGGAAGCGGGGGCCCAGATACGCAGTATTTT.